This TCR beta chain was sequenced in a study of CD8+CD57+ T cells in acquired aplastic anemia. Findings of the study overall: In CD8+ cells, Simpson's diversity showed no significant difference between patients and controls.

Individuals selected for sequencing had exhibited CD8+CD57+ cell expansion on flow cytometry. Each patient carried a diagnosis of severe acquired aplastic anemia. Blood samples were obtained from patients who had received no prior therapy. This clonotype was counted many times. Its antigen remains unidentified. Investigators profiled TCR beta VDJ and CDR3 from genomic DNA template. TCRdb reanalysed the reads using MiXCR and keeps one entry per CDR3 protein. The table lists under 200,000 distinct CDR3 sequences, less than 60% of them singletons, with 1.8% in the top ten. This receptor was identified in a human donor with aplastic anemia. The sample was sorted CD4+, CD8+, or CD8+CD57+ T cells (not recorded which) from PBMCs.

CDR3 protein: CASTETGGTEAFF. The CDR3 nucleotides read TGTGCCAGTACCGAAACAGGGGGCACTGAAGCTTTCTTT. The gene calls are TRBV19 and TRBJ1-1; 8 bases align to TRBD1. V lost 7 bases to trimming and J lost 4 bases; unmatched junction nucleotides: 5. The CDR3 runs to 13 residues. From germline, CDR1 is LNHDA and CDR2 SQIVND (reference sequence).